One and the same sample provided the 5 T cell receptor beta chains below, sequenced in a study of shared clonotypes between healthy human individuals. Positively selected for CCR7, the CD45RO-negative cells used as naive CD8 cells excluded terminally differentiated effector memory CD45RA+ cells. Profiled with immunoSEQ multiplex PCR; TCRdb holds only in-frame clones, not every one. The repertoire holds millions of clones, with around 96% as singletons. Sequenced: naive CD8+ T cells sorted from blood. The receptors were gathered from a man aged 18 to 29 in good health.

This sequence joins TRBV27 and TRBJ2-1; 10 positions agree with TRBD1. Germline-derived CDR1 and CDR2 are MNHEY and SMNVEV (reference sequence). Trimming cost V 1 base and J 14 bases; bases outside gene matches: 5. This CDR3 has 13 residues. CDR3 sequence: CASSLYGGQGEFF. The CDR3 nucleotides are TGTGCCAGCAGTTTATATGGAGGACAGGGGGAGTTCTTC.

The J gene is TRBJ1-6, the V gene TRBV7-2; unclear D gene. V lost 1 base and J 0 bases, leaving 10 bases between the germline ends. The CDR3 totals 17 residues. The germline V gene has CDR1 SGHTA and CDR2 FQGNSA. The CDR3 nucleotides read TGTGCCAGCAGCTTAGTCCCCCTAAGCTCCTATAATTCACCCCTCCACTTT. It yields the protein CASSLVPLSSYNSPLHF.

This rearrangement joins TRBV5-1 to TRBJ2-7, with TRBD2 matching 7 bases. Germline V lookup: CDR1 SGHRS, CDR2 YFSETQ. The CDR3 runs 12 residues. V dropped 7 bases and J dropped 5; count of bases not matched to a gene: 6. CDR3: CASRTSEDEQYF. As DNA, the CDR3 is TGCGCCAGCCGAACTAGCGAAGACGAGCAGTACTTC.

The chain uses TRBV5-1 and TRBJ2-1, with 14 bases that match TRBD2. V was clipped by 3 bases and J by 8 bases; unmatched bases: 1. CDR1 is SGHRS and CDR2 is YFSETQ in the germline V gene. This CDR3 has 14 residues. CDR3 DNA: TGCGCCAGCAGCTGGGGACTAGCGGGGGATGAGCAGTTCTTC. Its protein is CASSWGLAGDEQFF.

This CDR3 is CASSESVAGGFSYNEQFF. The CDR3 DNA follows: TGTGCCAGCAGTGAATCGGTAGCGGGGGGGTTCTCCTACAATGAGCAGTTCTTC. The chain employs TRBV2 and TRBJ2-1; 11 bases fit TRBD2. CDR1 is SNHLY, CDR2 FYNNEI, per germline. Trimming removed 2 bases from V and 0 bases from J; junction bases left unmatched: 6. CDR3 length: 18 amino acids.